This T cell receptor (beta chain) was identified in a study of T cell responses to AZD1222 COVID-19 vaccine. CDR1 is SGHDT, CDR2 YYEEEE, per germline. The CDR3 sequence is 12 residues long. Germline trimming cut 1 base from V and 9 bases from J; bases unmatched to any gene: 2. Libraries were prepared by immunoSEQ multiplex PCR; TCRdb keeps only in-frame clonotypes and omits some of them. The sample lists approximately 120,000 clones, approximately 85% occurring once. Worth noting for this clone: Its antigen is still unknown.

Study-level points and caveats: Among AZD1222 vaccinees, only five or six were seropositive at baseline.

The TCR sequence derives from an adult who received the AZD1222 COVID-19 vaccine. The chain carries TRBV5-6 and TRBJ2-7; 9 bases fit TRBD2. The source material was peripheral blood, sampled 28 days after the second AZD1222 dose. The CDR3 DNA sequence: TGTGCCAGCAGCTTGACGACTAGCGGGCAGTACTTC. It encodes CASSLTTSGQYF.